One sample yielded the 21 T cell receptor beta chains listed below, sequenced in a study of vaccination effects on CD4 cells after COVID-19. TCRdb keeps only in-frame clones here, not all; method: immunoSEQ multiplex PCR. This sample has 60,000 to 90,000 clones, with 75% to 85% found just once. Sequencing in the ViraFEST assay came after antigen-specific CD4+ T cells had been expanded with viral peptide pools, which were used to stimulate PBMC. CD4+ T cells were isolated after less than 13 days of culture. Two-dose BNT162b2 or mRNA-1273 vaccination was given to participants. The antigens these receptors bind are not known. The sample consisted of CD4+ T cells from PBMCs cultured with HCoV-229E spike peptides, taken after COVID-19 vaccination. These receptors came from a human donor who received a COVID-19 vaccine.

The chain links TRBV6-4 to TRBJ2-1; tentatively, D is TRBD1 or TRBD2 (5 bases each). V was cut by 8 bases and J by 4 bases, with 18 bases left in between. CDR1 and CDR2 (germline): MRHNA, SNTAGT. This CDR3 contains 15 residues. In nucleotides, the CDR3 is TGTGCCAGCCCGGGACCCGGGACCCCTTACAATGAGCAGTTCTTC. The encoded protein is CASPGPGTPYNEQFF.

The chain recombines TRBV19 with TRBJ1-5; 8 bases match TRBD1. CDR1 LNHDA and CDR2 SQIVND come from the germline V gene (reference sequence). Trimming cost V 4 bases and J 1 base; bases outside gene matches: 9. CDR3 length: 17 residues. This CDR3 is CASSRGTTGGSNQPQHF. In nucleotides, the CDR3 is TGTGCCAGTAGTAGAGGGACCACAGGGGGGAGCAATCAGCCCCAGCATTTT.

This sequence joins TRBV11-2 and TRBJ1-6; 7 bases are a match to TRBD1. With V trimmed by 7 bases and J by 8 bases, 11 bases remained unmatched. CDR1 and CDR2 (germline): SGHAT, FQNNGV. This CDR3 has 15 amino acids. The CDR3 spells CASNTLTGRYSPLHF. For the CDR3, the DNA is TGTGCCAGCAACACCTTGACAGGGCGCTATTCACCCCTCCACTTT.

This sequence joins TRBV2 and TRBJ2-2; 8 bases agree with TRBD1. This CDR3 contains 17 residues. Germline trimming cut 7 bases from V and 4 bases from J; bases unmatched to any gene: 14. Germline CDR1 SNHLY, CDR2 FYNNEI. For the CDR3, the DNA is TGTGCCAGCATCCCCCGACAGGGGACCCCGGGCACCGGGGAGCTGTTTTTT. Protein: CASIPRQGTPGTGELFF.

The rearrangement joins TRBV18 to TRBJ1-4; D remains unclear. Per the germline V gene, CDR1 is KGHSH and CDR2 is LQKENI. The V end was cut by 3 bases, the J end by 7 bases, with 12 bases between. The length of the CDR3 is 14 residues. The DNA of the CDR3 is TGTGCCAGCTCACCCTTGGACGTGGCTGAAAAACTGTTTTTT. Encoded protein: CASSPLDVAEKLFF.

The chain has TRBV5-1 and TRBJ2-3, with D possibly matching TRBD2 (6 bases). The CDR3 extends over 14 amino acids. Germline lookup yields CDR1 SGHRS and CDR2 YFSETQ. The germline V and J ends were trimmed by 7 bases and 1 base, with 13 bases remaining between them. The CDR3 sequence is CASSELAGTDTQYF. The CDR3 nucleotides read TGCGCCAGCTCGGAACTAGCTGGCACAGATACGCAGTATTTT.

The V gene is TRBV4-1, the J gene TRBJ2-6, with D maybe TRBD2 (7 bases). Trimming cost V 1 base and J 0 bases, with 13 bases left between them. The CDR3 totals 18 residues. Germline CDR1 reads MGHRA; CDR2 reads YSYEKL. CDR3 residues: CASSQVPGEGSGANVLTF. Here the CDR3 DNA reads TGCGCCAGCAGCCAAGTGCCAGGGGAGGGCTCTGGGGCCAACGTCCTGACTTTC.

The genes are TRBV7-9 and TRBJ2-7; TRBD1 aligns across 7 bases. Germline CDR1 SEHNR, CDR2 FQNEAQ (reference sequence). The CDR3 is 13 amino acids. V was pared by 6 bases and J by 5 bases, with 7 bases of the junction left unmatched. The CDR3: CASSRGQDHEQYV. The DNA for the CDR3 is TGTGCCAGCAGTCGCGGACAGGACCACGAGCAGTACGTC.

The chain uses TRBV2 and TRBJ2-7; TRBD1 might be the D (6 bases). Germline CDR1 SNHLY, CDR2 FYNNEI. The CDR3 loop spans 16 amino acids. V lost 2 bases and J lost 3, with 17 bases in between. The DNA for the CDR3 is TGTGCCAGCAGTGAACAAACGTCAGGGGCTGACTACGAGCAGTACGTC. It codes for CASSEQTSGADYEQYV.

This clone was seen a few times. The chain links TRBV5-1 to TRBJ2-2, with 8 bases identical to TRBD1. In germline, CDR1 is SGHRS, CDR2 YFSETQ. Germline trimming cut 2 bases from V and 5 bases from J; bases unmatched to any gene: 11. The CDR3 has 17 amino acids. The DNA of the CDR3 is TGCGCCAGCAGCTTTAAAGGGCAGGGGGCGCGGACCGGGGAGCTGTTTTTT. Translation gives CASSFKGQGARTGELFF. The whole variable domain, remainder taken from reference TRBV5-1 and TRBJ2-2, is KAGVTQTPRYLIKTRGQQVTLSCSPISGHRSVSWYQQTPGQGLQFLFEYFSETQRNKGNFPGRFSGRQFSNSRSEMNVSTLELGDSALYLCASSFKGQGARTGELFFGEGSRLTVL.

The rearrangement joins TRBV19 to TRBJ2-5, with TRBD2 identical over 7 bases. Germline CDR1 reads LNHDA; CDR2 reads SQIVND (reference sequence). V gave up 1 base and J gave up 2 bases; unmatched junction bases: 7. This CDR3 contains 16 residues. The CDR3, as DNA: TGTGCCAGTAGTATAGGTAGCGGGCCGCCGCAAGAGACCCAGTACTTC. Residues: CASSIGSGPPQETQYF.

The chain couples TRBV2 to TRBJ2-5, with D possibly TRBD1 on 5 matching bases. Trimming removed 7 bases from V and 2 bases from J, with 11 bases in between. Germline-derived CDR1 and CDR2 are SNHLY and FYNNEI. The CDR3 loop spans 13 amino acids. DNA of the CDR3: TGTGCCAGCACGGTTGACAGACAAGAGACCCAGTACTTC. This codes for CASTVDRQETQYF.

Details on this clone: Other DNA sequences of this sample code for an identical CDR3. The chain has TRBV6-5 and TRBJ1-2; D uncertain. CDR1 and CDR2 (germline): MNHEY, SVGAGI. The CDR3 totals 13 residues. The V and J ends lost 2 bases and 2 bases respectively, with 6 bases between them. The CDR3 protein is CASSYGHNYGYTF. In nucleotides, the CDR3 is TGTGCCAGCAGTTACGGGCACAACTATGGCTACACCTTC.

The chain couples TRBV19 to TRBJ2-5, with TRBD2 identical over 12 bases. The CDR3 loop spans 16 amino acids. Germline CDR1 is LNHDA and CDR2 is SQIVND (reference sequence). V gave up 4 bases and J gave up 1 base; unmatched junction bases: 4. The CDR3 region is CASSRGLAGLQETQYF. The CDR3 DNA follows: TGTGCCAGTAGTAGAGGACTAGCGGGGCTCCAAGAGACCCAGTACTTC.

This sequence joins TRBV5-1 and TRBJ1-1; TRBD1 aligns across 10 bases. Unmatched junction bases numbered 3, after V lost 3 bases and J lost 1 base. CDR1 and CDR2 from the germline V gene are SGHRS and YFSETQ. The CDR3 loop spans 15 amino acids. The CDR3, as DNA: TGCGCCAGCAGCTCTCGGACAGGGGGGAACACTGAAGCTTTCTTT. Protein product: CASSSRTGGNTEAFF.

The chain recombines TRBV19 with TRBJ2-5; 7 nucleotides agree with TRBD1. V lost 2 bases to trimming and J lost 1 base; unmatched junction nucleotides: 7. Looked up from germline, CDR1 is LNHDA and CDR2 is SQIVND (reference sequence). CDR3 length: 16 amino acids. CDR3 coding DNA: TGTGCCAGTAGTATATGGGGGACAGAAGTCCAAGAGACCCAGTACTTC. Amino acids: CASSIWGTEVQETQYF.

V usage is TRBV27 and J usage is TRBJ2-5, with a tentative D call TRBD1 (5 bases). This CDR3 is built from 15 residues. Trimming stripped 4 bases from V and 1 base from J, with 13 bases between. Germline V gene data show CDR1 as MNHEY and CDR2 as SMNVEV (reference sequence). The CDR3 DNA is TGTGCCAGCAGTTCGCAGGTAGGGGTCCAAGAGACCCAGTACTTC. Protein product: CASSSQVGVQETQYF.

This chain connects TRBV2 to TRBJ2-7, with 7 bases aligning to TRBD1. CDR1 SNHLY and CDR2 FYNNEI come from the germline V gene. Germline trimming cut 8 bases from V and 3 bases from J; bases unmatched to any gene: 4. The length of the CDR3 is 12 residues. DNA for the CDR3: TGTGCCAGCGAGACAGGGTTCTACGAGCAGTACGTC. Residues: CASETGFYEQYV.

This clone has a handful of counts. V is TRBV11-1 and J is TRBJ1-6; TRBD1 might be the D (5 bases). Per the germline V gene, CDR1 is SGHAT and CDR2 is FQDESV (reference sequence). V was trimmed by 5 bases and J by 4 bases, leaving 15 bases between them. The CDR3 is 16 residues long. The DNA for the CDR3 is TGTGCCAGCAGCGTGGGACTCAATCCGTATAATTCACCCCTCCACTTT. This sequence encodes CASSVGLNPYNSPLHF.

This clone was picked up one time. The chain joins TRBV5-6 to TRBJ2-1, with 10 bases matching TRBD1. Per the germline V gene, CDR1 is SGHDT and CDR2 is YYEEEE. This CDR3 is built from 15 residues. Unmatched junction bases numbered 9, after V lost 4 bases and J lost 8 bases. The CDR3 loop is CASSRGQGGGYEQFF. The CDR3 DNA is TGTGCCAGCAGCAGAGGACAGGGGGGGGGCTATGAGCAGTTCTTC.

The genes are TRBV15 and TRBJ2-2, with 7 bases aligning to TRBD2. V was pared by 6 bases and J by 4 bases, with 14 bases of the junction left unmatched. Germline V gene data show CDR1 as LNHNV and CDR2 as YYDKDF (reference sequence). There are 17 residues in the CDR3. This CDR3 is CATSPLGGRGFTGELFF. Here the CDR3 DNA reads TGTGCCACCAGTCCCCTGGGAGGGCGCGGGTTCACCGGGGAGCTGTTTTTT. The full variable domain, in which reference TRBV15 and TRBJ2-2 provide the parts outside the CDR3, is DAMVIQNPRYQVTQFGKPVTLSCSQTLNHNVMYWYQQKSSQAPKLLFHYYDKDFNNEADTPDNFQSRRPNTSFCFLDIRSPGLGDTAMYLCATSPLGGRGFTGELFFGEGSRLTVL.